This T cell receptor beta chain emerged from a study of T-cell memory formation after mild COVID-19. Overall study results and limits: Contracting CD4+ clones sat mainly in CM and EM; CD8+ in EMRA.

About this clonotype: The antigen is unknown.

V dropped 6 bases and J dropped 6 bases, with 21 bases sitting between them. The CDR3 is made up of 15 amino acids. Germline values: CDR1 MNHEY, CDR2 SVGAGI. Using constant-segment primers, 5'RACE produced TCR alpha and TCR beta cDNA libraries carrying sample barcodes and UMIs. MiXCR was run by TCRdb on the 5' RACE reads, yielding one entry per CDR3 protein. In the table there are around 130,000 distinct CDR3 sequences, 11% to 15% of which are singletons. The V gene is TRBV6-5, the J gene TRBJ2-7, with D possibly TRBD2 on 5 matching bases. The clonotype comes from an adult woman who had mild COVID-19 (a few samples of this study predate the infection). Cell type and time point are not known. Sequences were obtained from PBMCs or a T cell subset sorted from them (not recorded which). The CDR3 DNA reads TGTGCCAGCAGCCCCCTCCCGCGGGTGGCCGGCGAGCAGTACTTC. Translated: CASSPLPRVAGEQYF.